This T cell receptor (beta chain) appears in the sequencing data of a study of technical replicates of blood from several donors (TCRdb year 2017). The library was built by means of the immunoSEQ multiplex PCR assay. In its TCRdb copy, this immuneACCESS table keeps in-frame sequences only and misses some clones. Where compared with another copy, unresolved V genes explain less than half of these, and the others have no known cause. The sample table records approximately 65,000 clones; around 87% of these occur just once. The leading ten clones occupy approximately 4.9% of the sample. Regarding this clone: The target of this receptor is not known. Per-base quality was not reported, and no clone a single base away is much larger than it.

The germline V gene encodes CDR1 MNHEY and CDR2 SMNVEV (reference sequence). At the junction V is shortened by 3 bases and J by 6 bases, with 9 bases in between. From cysteine to phenylalanine, the CDR3 is 14 amino acids long. The read is trimmed to its CDR3 DNA, 42 bases read in frame from base 1. Sequencing used PBMCs. This clonotype was obtained from a human donor in good health. Some clones in this sample may be carry-over from other donors' samples. The sequence is built from TRBV27 and TRBJ1-6, with the D gene not confidently named. The nucleotides are TGTGCCAGCAGTTTTGGGCAGAGTAATTCACCCCTCCACTTT. Translated, it reads CASSFGQSNSPLHF.